Listed here is a single T cell receptor (beta chain). Its target is not known. One entry per CDR3 protein results from TCRdb running MiXCR on the RT-PCR reads. The sample consists of about 520,000 distinct CDR3 sequences, roughly 7.6% of them appearing once. The CDR3 is 13 residues long. V lost 4 bases, J lost 3 bases, and 10 bases lay in between. CDR1 and CDR2 (germline): PRHDT, FYEKMQ (reference sequence). The sample is drawn from a study of response to subunit inactivated influenza vaccine. Notes on the study in general: Every seasonal influenza vaccination brings in few new T cells, the authors suggested.

The TCR was taken from a man aged 45 to 75 who received an inactivated influenza vaccine. V gene TRBV13 combines with J gene TRBJ2-7; a weak D match, TRBD1 (6 bases). The input for sequencing was PBMCs from blood, taken around 25 months after vaccination. The CDR3 region is CASSSKQGYEQYF. In DNA, the CDR3 is TGTGCCAGCAGCTCGAAACAGGGCTACGAGCAGTACTTC.